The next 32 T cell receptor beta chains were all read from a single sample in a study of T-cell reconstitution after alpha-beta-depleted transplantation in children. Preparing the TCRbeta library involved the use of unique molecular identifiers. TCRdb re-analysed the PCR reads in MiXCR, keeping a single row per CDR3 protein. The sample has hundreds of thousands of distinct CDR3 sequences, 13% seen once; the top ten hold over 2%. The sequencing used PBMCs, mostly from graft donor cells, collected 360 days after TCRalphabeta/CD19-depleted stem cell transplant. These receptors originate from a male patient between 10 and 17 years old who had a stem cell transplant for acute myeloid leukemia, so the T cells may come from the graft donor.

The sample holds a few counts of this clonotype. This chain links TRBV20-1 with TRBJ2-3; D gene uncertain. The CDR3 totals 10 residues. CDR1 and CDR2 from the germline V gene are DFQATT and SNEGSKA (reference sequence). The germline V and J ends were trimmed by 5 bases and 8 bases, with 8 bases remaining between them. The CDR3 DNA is TGCAGTGCTTTCCTTGGTACGCAGTATTTT. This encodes CSAFLGTQYF.

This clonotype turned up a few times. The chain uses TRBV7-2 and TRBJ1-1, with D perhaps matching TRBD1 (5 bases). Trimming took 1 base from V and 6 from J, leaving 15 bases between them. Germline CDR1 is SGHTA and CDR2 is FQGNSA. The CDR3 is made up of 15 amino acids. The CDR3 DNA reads TGTGCCAGCAGCTTAGGTCCAGGGAACTTGGCTGAAGCTTTCTTT. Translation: CASSLGPGNLAEAFF.

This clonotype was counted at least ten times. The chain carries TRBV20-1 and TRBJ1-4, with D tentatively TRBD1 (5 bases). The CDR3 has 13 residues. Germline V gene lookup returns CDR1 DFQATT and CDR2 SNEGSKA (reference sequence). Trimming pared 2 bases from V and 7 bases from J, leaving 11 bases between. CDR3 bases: TGCAGTGCTAGACCCAGGGCTGGTGAAAAACTGTTTTTT. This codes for CSARPRAGEKLFF.

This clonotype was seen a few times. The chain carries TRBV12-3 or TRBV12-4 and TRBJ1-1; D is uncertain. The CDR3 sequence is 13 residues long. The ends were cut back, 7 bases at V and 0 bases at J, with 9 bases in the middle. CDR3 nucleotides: TGTGCCAGCATCTTCTCCATGAACACTGAAGCTTTCTTT. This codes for CASIFSMNTEAFF.

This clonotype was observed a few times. In nucleotides, the CDR3 is TGTGCCAGCAGCTTAGAAGTGACCCAGAGGCTCTATGAGCAGTTCTTC. Encoded protein: CASSLEVTQRLYEQFF. The chain carries TRBV7-2 and TRBJ2-1, with D unresolved. Between the trimmed V and J ends, which lost 1 base and 8 bases, there was a span of 18 bases. Germline V CDR1 and CDR2: SGHTA, FQGNSA. The CDR3 length is 16 residues.

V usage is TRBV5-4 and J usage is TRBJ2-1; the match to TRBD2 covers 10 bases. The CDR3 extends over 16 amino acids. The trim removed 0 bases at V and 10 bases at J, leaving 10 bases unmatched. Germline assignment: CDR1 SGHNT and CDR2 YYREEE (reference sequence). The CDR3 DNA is TGTGCCAGCAGCTTGGCCGGAGTAGCGGGAGGTGGGGAGCAGTTCTTC. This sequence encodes CASSLAGVAGGGEQFF.

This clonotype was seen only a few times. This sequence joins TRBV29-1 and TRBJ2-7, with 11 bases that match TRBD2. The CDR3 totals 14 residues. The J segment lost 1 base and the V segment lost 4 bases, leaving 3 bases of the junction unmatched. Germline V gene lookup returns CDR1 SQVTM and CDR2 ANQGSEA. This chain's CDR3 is CSVGLAGRSYEQYF. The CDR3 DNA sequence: TGCAGCGTTGGACTAGCGGGACGATCCTACGAGCAGTACTTC.

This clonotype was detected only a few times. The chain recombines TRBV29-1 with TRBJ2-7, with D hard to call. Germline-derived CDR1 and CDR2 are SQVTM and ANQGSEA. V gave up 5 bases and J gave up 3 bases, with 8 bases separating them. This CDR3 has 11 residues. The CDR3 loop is CSVRQDYEQYF. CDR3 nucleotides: TGCAGCGTTAGGCAGGACTACGAGCAGTACTTC.

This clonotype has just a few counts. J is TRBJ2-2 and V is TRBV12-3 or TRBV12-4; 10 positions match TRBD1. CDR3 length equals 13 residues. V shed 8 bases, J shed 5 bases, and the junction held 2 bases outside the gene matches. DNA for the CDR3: TGTGCCAGCCGACAGGGGGCGACCGGGGAGCTGTTTTTT. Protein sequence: CASRQGATGELFF.

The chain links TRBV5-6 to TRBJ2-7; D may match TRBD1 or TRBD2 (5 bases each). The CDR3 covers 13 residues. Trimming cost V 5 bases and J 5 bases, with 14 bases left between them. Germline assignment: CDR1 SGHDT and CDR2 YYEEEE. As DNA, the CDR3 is TGTGCCAGCAGTGAGGGGAATTTGAACGAGCAGTACTTC. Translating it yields CASSEGNLNEQYF. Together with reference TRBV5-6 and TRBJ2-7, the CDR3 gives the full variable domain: DAGVTQSPTHLIKTRGQQVTLRCSPKSGHDTVSWYQQALGQGPQFIFQYYEEEERQRGNFPDRFSGHQFPNYSSELNVNALLLGDSALYLCASSEGNLNEQYFGPGTRLTVT.

The CDR3 sequence: CASSLDGFLKGYF. In DNA, the CDR3 is TGCGCCAGCAGCTTGGACGGATTCCTAAAGGGGTACTTC. The chain links TRBV5-1 to TRBJ2-7; D is uncertain. This CDR3 comprises 13 residues. Trimming left V 0 bases short and J 12 bases short, with 16 bases between. Germline V lookup: CDR1 SGHRS, CDR2 YFSETQ.

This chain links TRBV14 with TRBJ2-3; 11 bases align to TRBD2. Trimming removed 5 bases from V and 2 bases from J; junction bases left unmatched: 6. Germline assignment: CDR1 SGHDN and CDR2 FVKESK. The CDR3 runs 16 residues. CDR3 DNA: TGTGCCAGCAGCACCCTTAGCGGGAGGGCCACAGATACGCAGTATTTT. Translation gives CASSTLSGRATDTQYF.

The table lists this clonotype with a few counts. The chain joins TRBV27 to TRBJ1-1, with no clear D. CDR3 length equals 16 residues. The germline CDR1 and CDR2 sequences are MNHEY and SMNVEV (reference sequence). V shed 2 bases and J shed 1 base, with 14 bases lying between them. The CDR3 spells CASSLQMGYWNTEAFF. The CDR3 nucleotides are TGTGCCAGCAGTTTACAAATGGGGTATTGGAACACTGAAGCTTTCTTT.

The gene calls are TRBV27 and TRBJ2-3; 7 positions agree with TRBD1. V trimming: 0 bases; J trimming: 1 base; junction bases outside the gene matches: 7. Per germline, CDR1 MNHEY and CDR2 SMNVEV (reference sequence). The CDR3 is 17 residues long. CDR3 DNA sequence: TGTGCCAGCAGTTTATCCGTCGACAGGGTGGGCACAGATACGCAGTATTTT. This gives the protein CASSLSVDRVGTDTQYF.

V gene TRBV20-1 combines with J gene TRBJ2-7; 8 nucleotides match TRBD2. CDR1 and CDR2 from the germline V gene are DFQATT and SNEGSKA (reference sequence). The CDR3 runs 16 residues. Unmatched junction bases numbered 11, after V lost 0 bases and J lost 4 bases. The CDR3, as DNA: TGCAGTGCTAGAGAGGCCCGACTAGCGTATTATTACGAGCAGTACTTC. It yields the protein CSAREARLAYYYEQYF.

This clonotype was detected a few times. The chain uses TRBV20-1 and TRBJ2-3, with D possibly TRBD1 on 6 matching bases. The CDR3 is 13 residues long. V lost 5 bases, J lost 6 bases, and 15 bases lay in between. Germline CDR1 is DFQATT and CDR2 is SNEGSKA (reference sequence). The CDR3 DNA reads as TGCAGTGCTCCCTCTAAGGGGGTGGATACGCAGTATTTT. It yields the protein CSAPSKGVDTQYF.

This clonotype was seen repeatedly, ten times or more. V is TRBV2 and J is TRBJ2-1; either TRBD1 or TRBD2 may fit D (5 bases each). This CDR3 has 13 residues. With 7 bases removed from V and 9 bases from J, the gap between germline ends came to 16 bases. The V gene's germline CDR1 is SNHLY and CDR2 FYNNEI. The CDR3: CASMGEIESEQFF. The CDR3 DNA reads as TGTGCCAGCATGGGGGAAATTGAAAGTGAGCAGTTCTTC.

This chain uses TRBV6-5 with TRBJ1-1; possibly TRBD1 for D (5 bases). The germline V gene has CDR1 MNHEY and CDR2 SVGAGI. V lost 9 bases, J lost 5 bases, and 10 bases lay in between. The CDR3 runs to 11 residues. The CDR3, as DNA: TGTGCCAGTCAGGGTTGGACTGAAGCTTTCTTT. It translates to CASQGWTEAFF.

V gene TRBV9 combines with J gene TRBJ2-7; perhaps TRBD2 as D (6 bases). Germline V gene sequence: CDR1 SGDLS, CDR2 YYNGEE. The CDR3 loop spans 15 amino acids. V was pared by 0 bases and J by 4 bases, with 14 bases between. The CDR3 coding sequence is TGTGCCAGCAGCGTAGGCGCGCTAGCGCCGTACGAGCAGTACTTC. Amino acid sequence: CASSVGALAPYEQYF.

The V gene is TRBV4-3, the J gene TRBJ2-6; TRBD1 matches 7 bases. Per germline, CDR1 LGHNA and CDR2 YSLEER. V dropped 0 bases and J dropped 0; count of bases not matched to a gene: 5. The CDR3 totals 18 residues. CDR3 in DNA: TGCGCCAGCAGCCAAGAAGGACAGGTTAGCTCTGGGGCCAACGTCCTGACTTTC. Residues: CASSQEGQVSSGANVLTF.

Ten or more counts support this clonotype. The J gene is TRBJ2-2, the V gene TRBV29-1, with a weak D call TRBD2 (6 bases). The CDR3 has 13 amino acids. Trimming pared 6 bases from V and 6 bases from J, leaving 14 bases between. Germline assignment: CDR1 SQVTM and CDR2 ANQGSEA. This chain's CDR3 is CSVNGGWPGELFF. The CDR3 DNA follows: TGCAGCGTAAACGGGGGATGGCCCGGGGAGCTGTTTTTT.

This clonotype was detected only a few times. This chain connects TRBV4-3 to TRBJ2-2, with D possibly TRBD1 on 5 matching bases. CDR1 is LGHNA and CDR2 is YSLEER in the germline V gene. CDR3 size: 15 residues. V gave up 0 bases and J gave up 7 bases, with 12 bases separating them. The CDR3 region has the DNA TGCGCCAGCAGCCAAGATTCACAGGTCCTCGGGGAGCTGTTTTTT. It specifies CASSQDSQVLGELFF.

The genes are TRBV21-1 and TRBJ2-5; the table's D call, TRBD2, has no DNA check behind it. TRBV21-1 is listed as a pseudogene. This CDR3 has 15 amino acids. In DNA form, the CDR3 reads TGTGCCAGCAGCAAAGATAGCGGCGGTGGAGAGACCCAGTACTTC. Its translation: CASSKDSGGGETQYF.

This chain's CDR3 is CASSMYRGLAKNIQYF. The CDR3 DNA is TGTGCCAGCAGCATGTACAGGGGACTAGCCAAAAACATTCAGTACTTC. This sequence joins TRBV7-9 and TRBJ2-4, with D maybe TRBD1 (7 bases). Per germline, CDR1 SEHNR and CDR2 FQNEAQ (reference sequence). V was trimmed by 5 bases and J by 0 bases, leaving 14 bases between them. The CDR3 spans 16 residues.

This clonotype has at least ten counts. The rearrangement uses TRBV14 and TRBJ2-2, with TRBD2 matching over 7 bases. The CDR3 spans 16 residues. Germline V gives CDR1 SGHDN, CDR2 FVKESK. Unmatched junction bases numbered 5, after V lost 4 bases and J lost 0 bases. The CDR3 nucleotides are TGTGCCAGCAGCCGAAGGCTAGCGGCGAACACCGGGGAGCTGTTTTTT. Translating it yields CASSRRLAANTGELFF.

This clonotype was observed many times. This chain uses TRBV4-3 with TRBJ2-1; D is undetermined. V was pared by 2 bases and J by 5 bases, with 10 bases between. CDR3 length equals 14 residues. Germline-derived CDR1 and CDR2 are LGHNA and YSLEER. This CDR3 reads CASSQMDAHNEQFF. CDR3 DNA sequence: TGCGCCAGCAGCCAAATGGACGCCCACAATGAGCAGTTCTTC.

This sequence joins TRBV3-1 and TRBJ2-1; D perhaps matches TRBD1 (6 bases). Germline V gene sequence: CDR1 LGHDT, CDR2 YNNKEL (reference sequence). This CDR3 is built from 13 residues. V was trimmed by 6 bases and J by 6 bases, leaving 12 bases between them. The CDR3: CASSNRARNEQFF. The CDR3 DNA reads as TGTGCCAGCAGTAACAGGGCCCGCAATGAGCAGTTCTTC.

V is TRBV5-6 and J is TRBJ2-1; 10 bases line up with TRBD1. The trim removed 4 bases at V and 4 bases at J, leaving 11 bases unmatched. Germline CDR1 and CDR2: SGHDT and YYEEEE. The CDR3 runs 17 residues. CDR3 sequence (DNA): TGTGCCAGCAGCCGGTGGGGACAGGGGATAATATACAATGAGCAGTTCTTC. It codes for CASSRWGQGIIYNEQFF.

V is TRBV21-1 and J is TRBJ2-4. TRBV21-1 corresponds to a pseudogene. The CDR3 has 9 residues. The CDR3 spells CATKHIQYF. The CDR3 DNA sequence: TGTGCCACCAAACACATTCAGTACTTC.

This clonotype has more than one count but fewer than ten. The CDR3 DNA reads as TGTGCCAGCAGCCCTCGGACAGGCATGGATACGCAGTATTTT. Translation gives CASSPRTGMDTQYF. This chain joins TRBV7-2 and TRBJ2-3, with 7 bases identical to TRBD1. Germline V gives CDR1 SGHTA, CDR2 FQGNSA. The CDR3 is 14 residues long. After removal of 5 bases from V and 6 bases from J, the junction contained 8 bases not matched to a gene.

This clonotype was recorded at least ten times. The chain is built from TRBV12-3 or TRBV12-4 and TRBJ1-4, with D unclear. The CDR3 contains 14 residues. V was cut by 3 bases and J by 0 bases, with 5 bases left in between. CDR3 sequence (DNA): TGTGCCAGCAGTTTCGGAACAACTAATGAAAAACTGTTTTTT. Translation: CASSFGTTNEKLFF.

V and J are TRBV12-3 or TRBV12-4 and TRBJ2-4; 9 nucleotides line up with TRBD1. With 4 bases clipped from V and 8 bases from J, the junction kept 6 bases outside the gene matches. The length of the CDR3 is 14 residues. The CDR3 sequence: CASSSATGGDIQYF. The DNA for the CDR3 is TGTGCCAGCAGTTCAGCGACAGGGGGGGACATTCAGTACTTC.